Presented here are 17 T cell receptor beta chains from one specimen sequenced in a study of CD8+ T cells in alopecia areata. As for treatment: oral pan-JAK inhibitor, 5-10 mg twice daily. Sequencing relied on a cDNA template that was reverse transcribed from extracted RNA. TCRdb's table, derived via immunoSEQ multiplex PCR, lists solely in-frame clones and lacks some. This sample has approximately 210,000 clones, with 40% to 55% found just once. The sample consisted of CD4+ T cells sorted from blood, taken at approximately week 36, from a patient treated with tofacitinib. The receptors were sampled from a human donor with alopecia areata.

CDR3 loop: CAISMGQQETQYF. CDR3 in DNA: TGTGCCATCAGTATGGGACAGCAAGAGACCCAGTACTTC. The rearrangement links TRBV10-3 to TRBJ2-5; TRBD1 matches 7 bases. This CDR3 contains 13 residues. The V segment lost 5 bases and the J segment 2 bases; nucleotides outside the gene matches: 2. From germline, CDR1 is ENHRY and CDR2 SYGVKD.

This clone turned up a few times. The CDR3 sequence: CSVVTPSSYEQYF. CDR3 DNA: TGCAGCGTTGTAACACCAAGCTCCTACGAGCAGTACTTC. The chain has TRBV29-1 and TRBJ2-7, with D hard to call. Germline CDR1 SQVTM, CDR2 ANQGSEA. Trimming pared 4 bases from V and 0 bases from J, leaving 10 bases between. The CDR3 contains 13 residues.

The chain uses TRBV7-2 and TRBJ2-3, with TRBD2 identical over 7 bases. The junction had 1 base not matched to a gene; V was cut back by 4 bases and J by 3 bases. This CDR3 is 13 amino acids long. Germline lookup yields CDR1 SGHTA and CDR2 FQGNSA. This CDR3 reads CASSWTRTDTQYF. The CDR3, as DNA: TGTGCCAGCAGCTGGACTAGAACAGATACGCAGTATTTT.

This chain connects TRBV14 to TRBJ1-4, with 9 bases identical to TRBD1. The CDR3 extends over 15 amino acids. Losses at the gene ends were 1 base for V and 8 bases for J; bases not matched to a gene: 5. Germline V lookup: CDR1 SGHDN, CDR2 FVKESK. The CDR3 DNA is TGTGCCAGCAGCCAAGTAATGGGACAGGGCGAAAAACTGTTTTTT. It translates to CASSQVMGQGEKLFF.

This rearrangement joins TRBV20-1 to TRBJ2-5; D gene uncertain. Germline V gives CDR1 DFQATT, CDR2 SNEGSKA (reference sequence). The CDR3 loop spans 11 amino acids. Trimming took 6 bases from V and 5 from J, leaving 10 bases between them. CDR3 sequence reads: CSAWVLETQYF. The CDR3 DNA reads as TGCAGTGCATGGGTTTTGGAGACCCAGTACTTC.

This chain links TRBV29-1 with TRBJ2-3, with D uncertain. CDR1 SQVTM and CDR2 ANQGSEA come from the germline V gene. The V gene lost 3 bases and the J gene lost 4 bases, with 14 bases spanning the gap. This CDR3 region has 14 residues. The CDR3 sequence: CSVDGDASADTQYF. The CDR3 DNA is TGCAGCGTTGATGGGGATGCATCAGCAGATACGCAGTATTTT.

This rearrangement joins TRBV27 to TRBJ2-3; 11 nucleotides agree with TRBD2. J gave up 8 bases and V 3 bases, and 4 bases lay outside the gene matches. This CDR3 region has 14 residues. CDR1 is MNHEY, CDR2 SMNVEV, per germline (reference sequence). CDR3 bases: TGTGCCAGCAGTTTTACTAGCGGGAGTGTTACGCAGTATTTT. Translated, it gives CASSFTSGSVTQYF.

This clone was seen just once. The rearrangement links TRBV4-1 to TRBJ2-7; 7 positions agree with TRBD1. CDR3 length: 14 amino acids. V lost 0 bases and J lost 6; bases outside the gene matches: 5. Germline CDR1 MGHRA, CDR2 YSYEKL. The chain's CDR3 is CASSQDPTGREQYF. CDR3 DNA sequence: TGCGCCAGCAGCCAAGATCCGACAGGGCGCGAGCAGTACTTC.

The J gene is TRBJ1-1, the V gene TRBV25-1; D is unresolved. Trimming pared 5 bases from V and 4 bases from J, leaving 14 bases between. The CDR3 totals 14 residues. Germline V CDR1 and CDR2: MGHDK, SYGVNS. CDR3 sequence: CASSSRRGATEAFF. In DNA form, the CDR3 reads TGTGCCAGCAGTTCGCGTCGGGGTGCCACTGAAGCTTTCTTT.

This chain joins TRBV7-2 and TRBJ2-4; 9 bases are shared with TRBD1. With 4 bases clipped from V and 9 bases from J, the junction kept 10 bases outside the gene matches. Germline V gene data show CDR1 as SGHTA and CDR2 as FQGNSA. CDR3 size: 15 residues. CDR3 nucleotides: TGTGCCAGCAGCTCAGGAGGGACAGGGTCCATCATTCAGTACTTC. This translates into CASSSGGTGSIIQYF.

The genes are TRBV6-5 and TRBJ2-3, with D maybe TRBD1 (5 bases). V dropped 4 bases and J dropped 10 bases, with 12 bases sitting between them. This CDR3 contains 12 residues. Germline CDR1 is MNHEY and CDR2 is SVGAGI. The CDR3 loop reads CASSFLGAAQYF. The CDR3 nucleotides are TGTGCCAGCAGTTTCCTTGGGGCCGCGCAGTATTTT.

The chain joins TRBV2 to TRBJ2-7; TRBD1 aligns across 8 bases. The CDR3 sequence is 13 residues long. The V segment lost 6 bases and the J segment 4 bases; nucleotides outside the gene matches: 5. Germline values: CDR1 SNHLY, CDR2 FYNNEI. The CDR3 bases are TGTGCCAGCAGGGCACAGGGGGGTTACGAGCAGTACTTC. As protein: CASRAQGGYEQYF.

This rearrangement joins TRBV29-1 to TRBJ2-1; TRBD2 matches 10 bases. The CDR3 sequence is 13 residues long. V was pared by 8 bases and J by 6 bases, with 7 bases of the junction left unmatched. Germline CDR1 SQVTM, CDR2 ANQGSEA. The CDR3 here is CSLLRLAGNEQFF. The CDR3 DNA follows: TGCAGCCTATTGAGACTAGCGGGCAATGAGCAGTTCTTC.

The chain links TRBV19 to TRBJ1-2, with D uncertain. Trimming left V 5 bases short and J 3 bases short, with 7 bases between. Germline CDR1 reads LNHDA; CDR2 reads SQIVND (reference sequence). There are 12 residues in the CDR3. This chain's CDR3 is CASSLRDYGYTF. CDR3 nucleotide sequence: TGTGCCAGTAGTCTACGGGACTATGGCTACACCTTC. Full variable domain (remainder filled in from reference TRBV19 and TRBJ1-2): DGGITQSPKYLFRKEGQNVTLSCEQNLNHDAMYWYRQDPGQGLRLIYYSQIVNDFQKGDIAEGYSVSREKKESFPLTVTSAQKNPTAFYLCASSLRDYGYTFGSGTRLTVV.

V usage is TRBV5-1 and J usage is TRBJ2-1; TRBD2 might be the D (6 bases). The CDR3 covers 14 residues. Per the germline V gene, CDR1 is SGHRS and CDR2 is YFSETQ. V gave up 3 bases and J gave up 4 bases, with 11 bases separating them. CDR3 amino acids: CASSSGTSYNEQFF. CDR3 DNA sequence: TGCGCCAGCAGCTCCGGGACTTCATACAATGAGCAGTTCTTC.

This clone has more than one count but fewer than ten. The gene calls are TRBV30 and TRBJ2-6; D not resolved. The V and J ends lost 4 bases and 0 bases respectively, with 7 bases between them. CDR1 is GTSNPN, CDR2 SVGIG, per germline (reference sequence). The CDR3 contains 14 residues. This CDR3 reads CAWTAFSGANVLTF. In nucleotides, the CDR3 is TGTGCCTGGACAGCCTTCTCTGGGGCCAACGTCCTGACTTTC.

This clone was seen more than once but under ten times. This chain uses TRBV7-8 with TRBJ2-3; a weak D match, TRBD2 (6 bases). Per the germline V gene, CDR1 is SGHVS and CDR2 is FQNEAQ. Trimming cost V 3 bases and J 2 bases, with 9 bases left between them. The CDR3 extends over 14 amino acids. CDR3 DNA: TGTGCCAGCAGCTTGGGGAGGTTCACAGATACGCAGTATTTT. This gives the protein CASSLGRFTDTQYF.